These 2 T cell receptor beta chains originate from one sample sequenced in a study of blood T cell repertoires in COVID-19 (TCRdb year 2020). The protocol used for the library was the immunoSEQ multiplex PCR assay. Held by TCRdb, this immuneACCESS table contains in-frame sequences only and omits some clones. Under half of the omission traces to an unresolved V gene where checked; the cause of the rest is unknown. This sample gives around 500,000 clones in total; 70% to 90% of them show up just once. The ten largest clones represent approximately 3% of the sample. The sample consisted of peripheral blood. These receptor sequences come from a human donor in a cohort sampled during active COVID-19.

The chain has TRBV27 and TRBJ2-7, with D perhaps TRBD1 (6 bases). Germline CDR1 is MNHEY and CDR2 is SMNVEV (reference sequence). Trimming took 3 bases from V and 2 from J, leaving 11 bases between them. This CDR3 has 14 residues. CDR3 sequence reads: CASSFSRGPYEQYF. Here the CDR3 DNA reads TGTGCCAGCAGTTTTTCCAGGGGACCCTACGAGCAGTACTTC.

The CDR3 DNA reads as TGCGCCAGCAGCTTGGCGCAGGGGAATAATGAAAAACTGTTTTTT. Residues: CASSLAQGNNEKLFF. The chain links TRBV5-1 to TRBJ1-4, with D perhaps TRBD1 (6 bases). Per the germline V gene, CDR1 is SGHRS and CDR2 is YFSETQ. The germline V and J ends were trimmed by 0 bases and 4 bases, with 10 bases remaining between them. This CDR3 contains 15 residues.